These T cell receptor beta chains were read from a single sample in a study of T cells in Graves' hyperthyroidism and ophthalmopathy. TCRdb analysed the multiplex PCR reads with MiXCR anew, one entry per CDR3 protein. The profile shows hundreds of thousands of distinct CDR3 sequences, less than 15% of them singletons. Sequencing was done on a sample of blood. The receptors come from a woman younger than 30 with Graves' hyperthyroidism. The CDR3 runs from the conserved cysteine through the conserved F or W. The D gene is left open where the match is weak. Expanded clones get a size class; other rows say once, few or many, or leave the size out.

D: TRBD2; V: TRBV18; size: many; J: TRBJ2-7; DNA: TGTGCCAGCTCACCGTATAGCGGGAGATATTCCTACGAGCAGTACTTC; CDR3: CASSPYSGRYSYEQYF
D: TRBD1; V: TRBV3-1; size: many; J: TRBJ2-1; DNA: TGTGCCAGCAGCCTTAGAACCGGGACAGGGGGGTCGTACAATGAGCAGTTCTTC; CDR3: CASSLRTGTGGSYNEQFF
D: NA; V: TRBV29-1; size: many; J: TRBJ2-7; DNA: TGCAGCGTTGGGGGGTACGAGCAGTACTTC; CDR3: CSVGGYEQYF
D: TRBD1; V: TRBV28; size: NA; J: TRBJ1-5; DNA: TGTGCCAGCAGTTTAGGGGACAGATTAAATCAGCCCCAGCATTTT; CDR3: CASSLGDRLNQPQHF
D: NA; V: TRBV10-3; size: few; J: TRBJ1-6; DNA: TGTGCCATCAGTGATACAGGGCGCCTCCTTAATTCACCCCTCCACTTT; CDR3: CAISDTGRLLNSPLHF
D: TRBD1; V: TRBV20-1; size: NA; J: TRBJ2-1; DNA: TGCAGTGCTGCCCGGGACAGCTCCAATGAGCAGTTCTTC; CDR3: CSAARDSSNEQFF
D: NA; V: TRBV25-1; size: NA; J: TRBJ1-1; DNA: TGTGCCAGCAGCCTCACCCAGAGGGGCGGGGAGTCGGAAGCTTTCTTT; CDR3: CASSLTQRGGESEAFF
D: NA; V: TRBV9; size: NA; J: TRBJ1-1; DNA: TGTGCCAGCAGCGTTGAGGGGGTGGACACTGAAGCTTTCTTT; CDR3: CASSVEGVDTEAFF
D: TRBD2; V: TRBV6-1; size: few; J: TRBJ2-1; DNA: TGTGCCAGCAGGCCCTACCCTAGCGGCCTTTACAATGAGCAGTTCTTC; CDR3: CASRPYPSGLYNEQFF
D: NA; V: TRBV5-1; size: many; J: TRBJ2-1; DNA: TGCGCCAGCAGCCCAGGACTAACCAACAATGAGCAGTTCTTC; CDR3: CASSPGLTNNEQFF
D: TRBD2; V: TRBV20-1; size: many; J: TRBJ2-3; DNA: TGCAGTGCTAGAGTCCTAGCGGGAGGGAGTACAGATACGCAGTATTTT; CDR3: CSARVLAGGSTDTQYF
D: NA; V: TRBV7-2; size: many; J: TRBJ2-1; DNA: TGTGCCAGCAGCTGGGACGTAAGCTCCTACAATGAGCAGTTCTTC; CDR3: CASSWDVSSYNEQFF
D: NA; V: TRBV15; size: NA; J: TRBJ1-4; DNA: TGTGCCACCAGCGGAGGGATGATTCGGGAAAAACTGTTTTTT; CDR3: CATSGGMIREKLFF
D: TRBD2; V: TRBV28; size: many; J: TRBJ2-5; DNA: TGTGCCAGCAGCCAGGGACTAGCGGGAGTGGAGACCCAGTACTTC; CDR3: CASSQGLAGVETQYF
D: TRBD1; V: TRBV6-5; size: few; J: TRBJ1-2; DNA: TGTGCCAGCAGTACTAACAGGGGACTTGACTATGGCTACACCTTC; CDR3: CASSTNRGLDYGYTF
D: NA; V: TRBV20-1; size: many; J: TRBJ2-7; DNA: TGCAGTGCCGTGGGGGGGCTCAGCCCTTACGAGCAGTACTTC; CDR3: CSAVGGLSPYEQYF
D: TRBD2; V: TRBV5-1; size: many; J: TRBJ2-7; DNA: TGCGCCAGCAGCTCTCTTGTTTTATCCGGGAGGCCCCACTACGAGCAGTACTTC; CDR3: CASSSLVLSGRPHYEQYF
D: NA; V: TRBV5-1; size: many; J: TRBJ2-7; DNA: TGCGCCAGCAGCTTAGCCGGCAACTACGAGCAGTACTTC; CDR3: CASSLAGNYEQYF
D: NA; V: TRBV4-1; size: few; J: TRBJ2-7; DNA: TGCGCCAGCAGCAATCGGGTGTTTGTTCGCGAGCAGTACTTC; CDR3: CASSNRVFVREQYF
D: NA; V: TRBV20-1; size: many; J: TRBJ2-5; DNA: TGCAGTGCTAGCCCCGAAGGCGGAGAGACCCAGTACTTC; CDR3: CSASPEGGETQYF
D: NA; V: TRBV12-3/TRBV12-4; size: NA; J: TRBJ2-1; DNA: TGTGCCAGCGCCACCCTCGGAGGGAGACAGGCTTACAATGAGCAGTTCTTC; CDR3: CASATLGGRQAYNEQFF